The rows below give T cell receptor beta chains drawn from one sample of a study of T-cell reconstitution after alpha-beta-depleted transplantation in children. One entry per CDR3 protein results from TCRdb running MiXCR on the PCR reads. The table includes 250,000 or so distinct CDR3 sequences, 8.2% detected once. Sample: PBMCs, mostly from graft donor cells, taken 180 days after TCRalphabeta/CD19-depleted stem cell transplant. The receptor set was obtained from a male patient between 5 and 17 years old who had a stem cell transplant for acute lymphoblastic leukemia, so the T cells may come from the graft donor. The CDR3 runs from the conserved cysteine through the conserved F or W. A D gene is named only where the DNA matches it firmly. A clone size is listed for some rows: how often the clone was seen (once, few, many), or a class if it is expanded.

>TRBV20-1|TRBJ2-5|many|TRBD2
TGCAGTGCTATACGGCGGGAGGGCCACGAGACCCAGTACTTC
CSAIRREGHETQYF
>TRBV28|TRBJ1-4|many|TRBD1
TGTGCCAGCAGTTTTGACAGGGGGCAGGGGGAAAAACTGTTTTTT
CASSFDRGQGEKLFF
>TRBV28|TRBJ2-5|many|TRBD2
TGTGCCAGCAGTCAGAGACTAGCGGACCAAGAGACCCAGTACTTC
CASSQRLADQETQYF
>TRBV12-3/TRBV12-4|TRBJ1-5|many|.
TGTGCCAGCAGTTCACGGGCGGATAGCAATCAGCCCCAGCATTTT
CASSSRADSNQPQHF
>TRBV12-3/TRBV12-4|TRBJ2-5|many|TRBD2
TGTGCCAGCAGTCGGGGGGATCTGGGGCTAGAAGAGACCCAGTACTTC
CASSRGDLGLEETQYF
>TRBV6-1|TRBJ1-5|many|.
TGTGCCAGCAGTGAATGGGTGTATAGCAATCAGCCCCAGCATTTT
CASSEWVYSNQPQHF
>TRBV19|TRBJ2-2|few|TRBD1
TGTGCCAGTAGCCCGCAGGGGGCCGGGGAGCTGTTTTTT
CASSPQGAGELFF
>TRBV3-1|TRBJ2-7|many|.
TGTGCCAGCAGCCAAGGGGGCAGGGTCGACGAGCAGTACTTC
CASSQGGRVDEQYF
>TRBV9|TRBJ2-7|many|.
TGTGCCAGCAGCCCTCGCGAGTACGAGCAGTACTTC
CASSPREYEQYF
>TRBV20-1|TRBJ2-2|many|TRBD2
TGCAGTGCTTACCGGGAGGTCGGGGAGCTGTTTTTT
CSAYREVGELFF
>TRBV11-2|TRBJ1-5|many|TRBD1
TGTGCCAGCAGCCCGGACAGGGGGCGAGTGAAGGACCAGCCCCAGCATTTT
CASSPDRGRVKDQPQHF
>TRBV28|TRBJ2-5|many|.
TGTGCCAGCTCACACAGGTTCCACGAGACCCAGTACTTC
CASSHRFHETQYF
>TRBV7-7|TRBJ2-5|many|.
TGTGCTAGCAGCGCCACGGGATGGCCCCTGGGAGAGACCCAGTACTTC
CASSATGWPLGETQYF
>TRBV12-3/TRBV12-4|TRBJ1-6|many|.
TGTGCCAGCAGTTTCGAATATAATTCACCCCTCCACTTT
CASSFEYNSPLHF
>TRBV10-3|TRBJ2-5|many|.
TGTGCCATCAGTGGCGGGGCTCTCCAAGAGACCCAGTACTTC
CAISGGALQETQYF
>TRBV18|TRBJ2-1|many|.
TGTGCCAGCGATAACCGGGACGGAGACAATGAGCAGTTCTTC
CASDNRDGDNEQFF
>TRBV18|TRBJ1-5|many|.
TGTGCCAGCTCACCCGGGCGGGGTAGTAGCAATCAGCCCCAGCATTTT
CASSPGRGSSNQPQHF
>TRBV6-5|TRBJ1-3|many|.
TGTGCCAGCAGTTACTCGCCACCAGGGACTGGAAACACCATATATTTT
CASSYSPPGTGNTIYF
>TRBV10-3|TRBJ2-3|many|.
TGTGCCATCAGTGGAAGCACAGATACGCAGTATTTT
CAISGSTDTQYF
>TRBV11-2|TRBJ1-5|many|.
TGTGCCAGCAGCCCAGGGAATCAGCCCCAGCATTTT
CASSPGNQPQHF
>TRBV12-3/TRBV12-4|TRBJ2-3|many|.
TGTGCCAGCAGCCCCCGGGCGGTAGATACGCAGTATTTT
CASSPRAVDTQYF
>TRBV11-2|TRBJ2-3|many|TRBD2
TGTGCCAGCAGCTTAGTTTTCGGACTAGCGGGGGGGCAGTATTTT
CASSLVFGLAGGQYF
>TRBV12-3/TRBV12-4|TRBJ1-5|many|.
TGTGCCAGCAGTACGGACGGTAGCAATCAGCCCCAGCATTTT
CASSTDGSNQPQHF
>TRBV5-1|TRBJ2-5|many|.
TGCGCCAGCAGCCGGATGGGCTACCAAGAGACCCAGTACTTC
CASSRMGYQETQYF
>TRBV5-8|TRBJ2-6|.|.
TGTGCCAGCAGCCCCACAGGGAGGCGGTCTGGGGCCAACGTCCTGACTTTC
CASSPTGRRSGANVLTF
>TRBV28|TRBJ1-2|many|.
TGTGCCAGCAGTTTCCACCGGGGGGGCTTTGGCTACACCTTC
CASSFHRGGFGYTF
>TRBV18|TRBJ2-7|.|TRBD1
TGTGCCAGCTCAACGACAGGGTACGAGCAGTACTTC
CASSTTGYEQYF
>TRBV4-3|TRBJ1-6|many|.
TGCGCCAGCAGCCAAGTTCGGACAGCGGTTTATAATTCACCCCTCCACTTT
CASSQVRTAVYNSPLHF
>TRBV5-6|TRBJ1-1|many|.
TGTGCCAGCAGCATCGACAGGAACACTGAAGCTTTCTTT
CASSIDRNTEAFF